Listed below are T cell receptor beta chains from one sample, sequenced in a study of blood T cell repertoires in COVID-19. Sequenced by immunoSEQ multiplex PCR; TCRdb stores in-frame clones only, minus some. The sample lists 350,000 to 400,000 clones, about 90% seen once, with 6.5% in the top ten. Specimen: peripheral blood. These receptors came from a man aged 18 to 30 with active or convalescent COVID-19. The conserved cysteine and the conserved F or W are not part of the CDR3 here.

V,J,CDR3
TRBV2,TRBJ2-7,ASSEAPLAETSYEQY
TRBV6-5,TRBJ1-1,ASGPGRWDTEAF
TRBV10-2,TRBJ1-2,ASSEARTRNYGYT
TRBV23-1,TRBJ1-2,ASSQINPFRGPLDYGYT
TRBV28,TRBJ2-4,ASSKGGKNIQY
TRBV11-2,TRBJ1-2,ASSLGQGALGYT
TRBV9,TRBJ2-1,ASSGLGRSSSYNEQF
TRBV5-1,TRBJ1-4,ASSLVSGTGGEKLF
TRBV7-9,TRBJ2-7,ASSLTGGYSYEQY
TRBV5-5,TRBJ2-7,ASSLEQPGTSLYEQY
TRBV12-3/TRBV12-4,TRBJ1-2,ASSRGYGYT